One sample yielded the 24 T cell receptor beta chains listed below, sequenced in a study of post-analysis software for immune sequencing data. No cognate antigen is known for these TCRs. General study results and limits: Relative to controls, patients had five TRBV segments at higher frequency, with TRBV5-6, TRBV5-1 and TRBV20-1 among these.

Each TCR beta cDNA library carried unique molecular identifiers. A single record per CDR3 protein comes from TCRdb applying MiXCR to the PCR reads. This table holds 820,000 or so distinct CDR3 sequences, around 50% found once. Sequencing was carried out using blood. The source of these receptors is a girl aged 10-17 years with multiple sclerosis.

This chain uses TRBV29-1 with TRBJ2-5; 12 bases agree with TRBD2. Germline CDR1 reads SQVTM; CDR2 reads ANQGSEA. This CDR3 has 16 amino acids. V was pared by 3 bases and J by 4 bases, with 9 bases of the junction left unmatched. As DNA, the CDR3 is TGCAGCGTTGATAAGGTCGGACTAGCGGGGCTAGAGACCCAGTACTTC. It is translated as CSVDKVGLAGLETQYF.

The chain links TRBV12-3 or TRBV12-4 to TRBJ2-3; no definite D call. V lost 7 bases, J lost 0 bases, and 11 bases lay in between. The CDR3 runs to 14 residues. CDR3 DNA: TGTGCCAGCAACCCGGGCCCGAGCACAGATACGCAGTATTTT. This codes for CASNPGPSTDTQYF.

The chain employs TRBV2 and TRBJ2-2; the D is unclear. Deletions cut 6 bases from V and 0 bases from J, with 20 bases between. Germline-derived CDR1 and CDR2 are SNHLY and FYNNEI. The CDR3 is 18 amino acids. CDR3 nucleotide sequence: TGTGCCAGCAGCCCTCTGCCTGGTCAGGCAGCGAACACCGGGGAGCTGTTTTTT. Protein product: CASSPLPGQAANTGELFF.

This clonotype was observed a handful of times. CDR3 DNA sequence: TGTGCCATCAGTGATATAGGTTCGCGGTTACAACAAGAGACCCAGTACTTC. It translates to CAISDIGSRLQQETQYF. The rearrangement links TRBV10-3 to TRBJ2-5; D is undetermined. The CDR3 extends over 17 amino acids. V lost 3 bases to trimming and J lost 2 bases, with 19 bases between them. Germline V lookup: CDR1 ENHRY, CDR2 SYGVKD.

The rearrangement uses TRBV6-5 and TRBJ2-5; 9 nucleotides align to TRBD2. The CDR3 length is 14 residues. V shed 5 bases and J 5 bases; nucleotides not matched to a gene: 6. The germline gives CDR1 MNHEY, CDR2 SVGAGI. The CDR3 nucleotides are TGTGCCAGCAGTAATGTAGCGGGGGAGGAGACCCAGTACTTC. Protein: CASSNVAGEETQYF.

The chain has TRBV4-1 and TRBJ2-1, with TRBD2 as a possible D gene (6 bases). There are 17 residues in the CDR3. Per the germline V gene, CDR1 is MGHRA and CDR2 is YSYEKL. Trimming stripped 4 bases from V and 5 bases from J, with 21 bases between. The CDR3 is CASSPEASGRFHNEQFF. DNA for the CDR3: TGCGCCAGCAGCCCCGAGGCAAGTGGGAGGTTCCACAATGAGCAGTTCTTC.

The chain is built from TRBV29-1 and TRBJ2-4, with 9 bases lining up with TRBD1. The DNA end is more similar to TRBJ2-7, so the J call may be wrong. This CDR3 is 13 amino acids long. In germline, CDR1 is SQVTM, CDR2 ANQGSEA. The CDR3, as DNA: TGCAGCGTCGACGGGACAGGGTTTCACGAGCAGTACTTC. Its translation is CSVDGTGFHEQYF.

This clonotype was found once. The V gene is TRBV20-1, the J gene TRBJ1-1; D not resolved. CDR3 length equals 12 residues. Germline V gene data show CDR1 as DFQATT and CDR2 as SNEGSKA (reference sequence). Trimming removed 6 bases from V and 0 bases from J, with 8 bases in between. The DNA of the CDR3 is TGCAGTGCCCAGCCGATGAACACTGAAGCTTTCTTT. Amino acids: CSAQPMNTEAFF.

This clonotype was seen only a few times. The V and J genes are TRBV7-9 and TRBJ2-4; maybe TRBD2 (5 bases). The assigned J gene may be wrong: the sequence end matches TRBJ2-5 better. The CDR3 length is 14 residues. Germline assignment: CDR1 SEHNR and CDR2 FQNEAQ (reference sequence). The CDR3 nucleotides are TGTGCCAGCAGTCCAGTAGGGAGATATGAGACCCAGTACTTC. Amino acid sequence: CASSPVGRYETQYF.

This chain connects TRBV7-3 to TRBJ2-3, with D hard to call. Trimming removed 1 base at V and 0 bases at J, with 11 bases between. The CDR3 length is 16 residues. Per germline, CDR1 SGHTA and CDR2 FQGTGA. CDR3 DNA: TGTGCCAGCAGCTTAATGGCGTTGGCTAGCACAGATACGCAGTATTTT. Its translation is CASSLMALASTDTQYF.

V and J are TRBV29-1 and TRBJ2-5, with D uncertain. Germline assignment: CDR1 SQVTM and CDR2 ANQGSEA. This CDR3 is 12 amino acids long. V was clipped by 4 bases and J by 5 bases, with 11 bases between them. CDR3 sequence (DNA): TGCAGCGTTGGATCCGGCTCGGAGACCCAGTACTTC. Its protein is CSVGSGSETQYF.

This clonotype was seen only once. This rearrangement joins TRBV7-3 to TRBJ2-1; perhaps TRBD1 as D (6 bases). Trimming took off 1 base at V and 8 bases at J, with 15 bases between the two ends. CDR1 is SGHTA, CDR2 FQGTGA, per germline. The CDR3 has 15 amino acids. The CDR3 sequence is CASSLSPYRVDEQFF. As DNA, the CDR3 is TGTGCCAGCAGCTTAAGTCCTTACAGGGTCGATGAGCAGTTCTTC.

The chain combines TRBV5-5 with TRBJ2-7; 10 bases line up with TRBD1. This CDR3 region has 16 residues. Germline assignment: CDR1 SGHKS and CDR2 YYEKEE (reference sequence). The junction had 9 bases not matched to a gene; V was cut back by 5 bases and J by 1 base. The CDR3 region has the DNA TGTGCCAGCAGTCAACGGACAGGGGGGTCTTCCTACGAGCAGTACTTC. It is translated as CASSQRTGGSSYEQYF.

This chain links TRBV3-1 with TRBJ2-5, with 7 nucleotides matching TRBD2. The ends lost 0 bases at V and 11 bases at J; junction bases unmatched: 12. The CDR3 totals 15 residues. Germline V gene data show CDR1 as LGHDT and CDR2 as YNNKEL (reference sequence). The CDR3 bases are TGTGCCAGCAGCCAAGATCAAGCTAGCGGTCCTGAGCAGTACTTC. This sequence encodes CASSQDQASGPEQYF.

This clonotype came up a few times. The rearrangement links TRBV5-1 to TRBJ2-1; D might be TRBD1 (6 bases). Trimming removed 3 bases from V and 0 bases from J, with 22 bases in between. CDR3 length: 19 amino acids. In germline, CDR1 is SGHRS, CDR2 YFSETQ. The CDR3 DNA sequence: TGCGCCAGCAGCTCCCGGGACAACCCCTGGAAAAACTCCTACAATGAGCAGTTCTTC. Translated: CASSSRDNPWKNSYNEQFF.

Concerning this clonotype itself: At one end the junction does not follow the germline gene, possibly because of a read error. J is TRBJ2-5 and V is TRBV7-2, with 9 bases fitting TRBD2. Looked up from germline, CDR1 is SGHTA and CDR2 is FQGNSA. This CDR3 comprises 14 residues. In DNA, the CDR3 is TGTGCCAGCAGCGCGGGGGGGCTTCAAGAGGCCCAGTACTTC. It translates to CASSAGGLQEAQYF.

The J gene is TRBJ2-7, the V gene TRBV10-3; D is possibly TRBD1 or TRBD2 (5 bases each). Trimming left V 4 bases short and J 3 bases short, with 10 bases between. The CDR3 length is 13 residues. Germline V CDR1 and CDR2: ENHRY, SYGVKD. CDR3 amino acids: CAISVAGSYEQYF. The CDR3 DNA is TGTGCCATCAGTGTGGCAGGGAGCTACGAGCAGTACTTC.

This clonotype was counted between two and nine times. The rearrangement uses TRBV20-1 and TRBJ2-5, with TRBD2 identical over 8 bases. Trimming removed 0 bases from V and 0 bases from J; junction bases left unmatched: 6. This CDR3 is built from 16 residues. Germline lookup yields CDR1 DFQATT and CDR2 SNEGSKA (reference sequence). CDR3 nucleotides: TGCAGTGCTAGAGATCTGGCTAGCGGGTACCAAGAGACCCAGTACTTC. Translated, it gives CSARDLASGYQETQYF.

A note on this clonotype: The junction shows a germline mismatch at one end, possibly a read error. The rearrangement joins TRBV7-3 to TRBJ1-1; no clear D gene. The CDR3 loop spans 15 amino acids. Germline CDR1 is SGHTA and CDR2 is FQGTGA. The CDR3 coding sequence is TGTGCCAGCAGGTTAAGGCCGGGCAGTGACACTGAAGCTTTCTTT. Amino acid sequence: CASRLRPGSDTEAFF. The variable domain in full, completed from reference TRBV7-3 and TRBJ1-1, reads GAGVSQTPSNKVTEKGKYVELRCDPISGHTALYWYRQSLGQGPEFLIYFQGTGAADDSGLPNDRFFAVRPEGSVSTLKIQRTERGDSAVYLCASRLRPGSDTEAFFGQGTRLTVV.

To note about this clonotype: Compared with germline, one end of the junction differs, possibly owing to a read error. This chain connects TRBV12-3 or TRBV12-4 to TRBJ2-5, with D tentatively TRBD1 (6 bases). CDR3 size: 13 residues. The CDR3 bases are TGTGCCAGCAGTTTGGGGGCCCAAGAGACCCGGTACTTC. It yields the protein CASSLGAQETRYF.

This chain joins TRBV7-2 and TRBJ2-7, with D perhaps TRBD2 (6 bases). This CDR3 is 17 amino acids long. V shed 5 bases and J shed 4 bases, with 24 bases lying between them. CDR1 and CDR2 (germline): SGHTA, FQGNSA. The DNA of the CDR3 is TGTGCCAGCAGCCGAAGCGCTTTTGGGGATGGGAGGTACGAGCAGTACTTC. It yields the protein CASSRSAFGDGRYEQYF.

The rearrangement uses TRBV30 and TRBJ2-4; a weak D match, TRBD2 (7 bases). Germline CDR1 GTSNPN, CDR2 SVGIG (reference sequence). The V gene lost 0 bases and the J gene lost 5 bases, with 17 bases spanning the gap. The CDR3 contains 16 residues. The DNA for the CDR3 is TGTGCCTGGAGTGTAGGTGTGGGGGGGCTCGAAAACATTCAGTACTTC. It yields the protein CAWSVGVGGLENIQYF.

This clonotype was picked up a small number of times. At one end the junction does not follow the germline gene, possibly because of a read error. The rearrangement links TRBV12-3 or TRBV12-4 to TRBJ2-5, with 9 bases lining up with TRBD1. The tail of the sequence fits TRBJ2-7 better, so the J call may be wrong. The CDR3 contains 15 residues. The CDR3 region has the DNA TGTGCCGGCAGAGAGGCTACAGGGGGCGGGTACGAGCAGTACTTC. This gives the protein CAGREATGGGYEQYF.

The gene calls are TRBV25-1 and TRBJ2-5; 7 bases are a match to TRBD1. Judging by the DNA end, TRBJ2-7 fits better; the J call may be wrong. Germline loops: CDR1 MGHDK, CDR2 SYGVNS. The CDR3 covers 14 residues. In DNA form, the CDR3 reads TGTGCCAGCAGTGAGCCGGGACAGACCTACGAGCAGTACTTC. Translation gives CASSEPGQTYEQYF.